This T cell receptor beta chain came from a study of blood T cell repertoires in COVID-19. Study-wide background: Samples taken during acute and convalescent COVID-19 were collected in the United States, Italy and Spain. Sample material is recorded as cDNA or gDNA derived from T cells, B-cell-depleted T cells, or PBMCs.

Original handling: Amplified reference gene primers provided the basis for estimating nucleated cell counts. Profiling relied on immunoSEQ multiplex PCR, and the TCRdb table lists in-frame clones only, not all of them. The DNA gave D and trimming, while V, J and clone size come from that table. The table includes 150,000 or so clones, roughly four fifths detected once. Patients of the Seattle cohort, enrolled during active infection, were followed longitudinally. A single count supports this clone. The receptor was isolated from an older woman with COVID-19, enrolled during active disease. The source material was peripheral blood.

This chain's CDR3 is CASREVQGPTAEQFF. CDR3 sequence (DNA): TGTGCCAGCAGGGAAGTGCAGGGTCCCACGGCCGAGCAGTTCTTC. This rearrangement joins TRBV7-9 to TRBJ2-1, with a possible D match to TRBD1 (5 bases). The CDR3 consists of 15 residues. Trimming removed 6 bases at V and 10 bases at J, with 22 bases between. Per germline, CDR1 SEHNR and CDR2 FQNEAQ (reference sequence).